The T cell receptor beta chain under discussion was sequenced for a study of blood T cell repertoires in COVID-19. Background on the study: Specimens from acute and convalescent COVID-19 originated in the United States, Italy and Spain. The cDNA or gDNA used as material had been derived from T cells, B-cell-depleted T cells, or PBMCs.

Original processing methods: Counts of nucleated cells, estimated from reference gene primer amplification, were obtained. The data were produced by immunoSEQ multiplex PCR, yet TCRdb's version contains in-frame clones alone and is incomplete. V and J calls and clone size are those listed in that table; D and trimming were worked out from the DNA. The table shows more than 35,000 clones, with approximately 90% occurring only once. The length of the CDR3 is 14 residues. Germline CDR1 reads LGHDT; CDR2 reads YNNKEL (reference sequence). With V trimmed by 5 bases and J by 0 bases, 2 bases remained unmatched.

The genes are TRBV3-1 (or the pseudogene TRBV3-2) and TRBJ2-3; 7 nucleotides align to TRBD1. This TCR was recovered from a man aged 70-80 years with active COVID-19. The sample was peripheral blood. In DNA, the CDR3 is TGTGCCAGCAGCAAACAGGGGAGCACAGATACGCAGTATTTT. Translated: CASSKQGSTDTQYF.